This TCR beta chain was captured by sequencing in a study of long-term antiretroviral therapy in people with HIV. Study outcomes and limitations: Upon ART, diversity increased but remained lower than transplant donor controls.

The authors ran the immunoSEQ assay, v3.0, at survey level. This table comes from immunoSEQ multiplex PCR, and its TCRdb copy is limited to in-frame clones, with some not included. Found here are some 26,000 clones, about 80% of them singletons; the top ten hold approximately 10%. V was trimmed by 5 bases and J by 4 bases, leaving 14 bases between them. Germline CDR1 is SNHLY and CDR2 is FYNNEI. The CDR3 is 14 amino acids. This clone came up a few times. Its antigen is still unknown. V gene TRBV2 combines with J gene TRBJ1-2, with a weak D call TRBD1 (6 bases). This sequence originates from a woman aged 35 to 49 with HIV. Sequenced here: unsorted PBMCs, sampled 1.1 years before starting antiretroviral therapy. The CDR3 region has the DNA TGTGCCAGCAGTTGGGGGCGCTTGAGCTATGGCTACACCTTC. Its protein is CASSWGRLSYGYTF.